Each of the 10 T cell receptor beta chains below was sequenced from the same sample in a study of vaccination and CD4 T cells after COVID-19. Oncomine TCR Beta short-read sequencing was applied to DNA from cultured CD4+ T cells. One entry per CDR3 protein, called by TCRdb with MiXCR from the PCR reads. The top ten clones hold less than 25% of a sample with some 11,000 distinct CDR3 sequences, approximately 50% of them seen once. Treatment given: roughly nine-day PBMC culture with coronavirus spike peptide pools or control peptides (ViraFEST assay). No antigens are known for them. Sequenced: CD4+ T cells from blood, cultured in vitro. Every receptor here comes from a human donor who had recovered from COVID-19.

The chain uses TRBV6-2 or TRBV6-3 and TRBJ2-7; D unresolved. The ends were cut back, 6 bases at V and 9 bases at J, with 12 bases in the middle. This CDR3 spans 11 amino acids. The germline CDR1 and CDR2 sequences are MNHEY and SVGEGT. CDR3 amino acids: CASSLNKGQYF. CDR3 DNA sequence: TGTGCCAGCAGCCTAAATAAGGGGCAGTACTTC.

The chain recombines TRBV19 with TRBJ2-3; no clear D gene. CDR1 and CDR2 (germline): LNHDA, SQIVND (reference sequence). The CDR3 extends over 16 amino acids. V was trimmed by 3 bases and J by 5 bases, leaving 18 bases between them. The DNA of the CDR3 is TGTGCCAGTAGTATGGCCCAAGGACGGCCATTAGATACGCAGTATTTT. Translating it yields CASSMAQGRPLDTQYF.

The chain couples TRBV6-1 to TRBJ1-6; 9 bases map to TRBD1. CDR1 is MNHNS, CDR2 SASEGT, per germline. Losses at the gene ends were 7 bases for V and 7 bases for J; bases not matched to a gene: 14. This CDR3 comprises 17 residues. The CDR3 here is CASNPGQGSSWNSPLHF. The CDR3 coding sequence is TGTGCCAGCAATCCGGGACAGGGAAGTAGTTGGAATTCACCCCTCCACTTT.

This chain uses TRBV5-1 with TRBJ2-3; 7 nucleotides align to TRBD2. The CDR3 totals 16 residues. The V and J ends lost 2 bases and 1 base, in that order; junction bases with no gene match: 7. The germline V gene has CDR1 SGHRS and CDR2 YFSETQ. DNA of the CDR3: TGCGCCAGCAGCTTTTTAGTAACTAGCGGCACAGATACGCAGTATTTT. Translated: CASSFLVTSGTDTQYF.

This clonotype was observed a handful of times. V usage is TRBV24-1 and J usage is TRBJ2-7; 8 nucleotides agree with TRBD2. There are 15 residues in the CDR3. The trim removed 6 bases at V and 5 bases at J, leaving 11 bases unmatched. Per germline, CDR1 KGHDR and CDR2 SFDVKD. The CDR3 DNA reads as TGTGCCACCAGTCCCGGACTAGCAGGTTTCCACGAGCAGTACTTC. It yields the protein CATSPGLAGFHEQYF.

The chain is built from TRBV2 and TRBJ1-6, with D perhaps matching TRBD1 (5 bases). The CDR3 totals 14 residues. CDR1 and CDR2 from the germline V gene are SNHLY and FYNNEI. V shed 1 base and J shed 10 bases, with 11 bases lying between them. CDR3: CASSEGQGYSPLHF. As DNA, the CDR3 is TGTGCCAGCAGTGAAGGGCAGGGATACTCACCCCTCCACTTT.

The chain joins TRBV19 to TRBJ2-2; weak D call: TRBD1 (6 bases). The V and J ends lost 7 bases and 3 bases respectively, with 15 bases between them. Germline V gene sequence: CDR1 LNHDA, CDR2 SQIVND (reference sequence). The CDR3 consists of 15 residues. The CDR3 DNA sequence: TGTGCCAGTACCACAGGGTACCGGGACACCGGGGAGCTGTTTTTT. It codes for CASTTGYRDTGELFF.

CDR3 nucleotide sequence: TGTGCCAGCAGTACCCCGGGGGGGGCGCGTGAAAAACTGTTTTTT. It encodes CASSTPGGAREKLFF. The chain uses TRBV2 and TRBJ1-4; a possible D gene is TRBD1 (6 bases). V shed 5 bases and J shed 7 bases, with 17 bases lying between them. In germline, CDR1 is SNHLY, CDR2 FYNNEI. CDR3 size: 15 residues.

The chain links TRBV27 to TRBJ1-1; a possible D gene is TRBD1 (6 bases). Per the germline V gene, CDR1 is MNHEY and CDR2 is SMNVEV (reference sequence). The length of the CDR3 is 14 residues. With 2 bases removed from V and 5 bases from J, the gap between germline ends came to 12 bases. CDR3 sequence: CASSLRSGETEAFF. CDR3 DNA sequence: TGTGCCAGCAGTTTAAGGTCAGGGGAGACTGAAGCTTTCTTT.

The CDR3 bases are TGTGCCACCAGTGACCCCAAGACTAGCGGTATCAGCTCCTACAATGAGCAGTTCTTC. Translation: CATSDPKTSGISSYNEQFF. The gene calls are TRBV24-1 and TRBJ2-1, with 9 bases fitting TRBD2. CDR3 length: 19 residues. J lost 0 bases, V lost 4 bases, and 12 bases had no gene match. Germline V gene data show CDR1 as KGHDR and CDR2 as SFDVKD.